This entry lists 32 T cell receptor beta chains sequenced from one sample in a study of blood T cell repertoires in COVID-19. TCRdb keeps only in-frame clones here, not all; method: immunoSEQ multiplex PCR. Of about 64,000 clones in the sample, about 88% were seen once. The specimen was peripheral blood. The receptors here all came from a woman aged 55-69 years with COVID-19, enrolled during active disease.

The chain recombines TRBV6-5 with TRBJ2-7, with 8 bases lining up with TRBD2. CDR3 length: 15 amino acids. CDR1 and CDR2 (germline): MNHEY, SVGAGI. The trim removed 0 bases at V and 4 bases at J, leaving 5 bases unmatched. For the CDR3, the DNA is TGTGCCAGCAGTTACTCTCGGGAGGGCCTGTACGAGCAGTACTTC. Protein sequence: CASSYSREGLYEQYF.

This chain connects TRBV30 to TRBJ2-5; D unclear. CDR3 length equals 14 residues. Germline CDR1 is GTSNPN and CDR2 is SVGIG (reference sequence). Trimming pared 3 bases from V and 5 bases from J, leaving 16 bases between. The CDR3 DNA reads TGTGCCTGGAGAAATCGGCAGGCTGGCGAGACCCAGTACTTC. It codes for CAWRNRQAGETQYF. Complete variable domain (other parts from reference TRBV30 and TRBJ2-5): SQTIHQWPATLVQPVGSPLSLECTVEGTSNPNLYWYRQAAGRGLQLLFYSVGIGQISSEVPQNLSASRPQDRQFILSSKKLLLSDSGFYLCAWRNRQAGETQYFGPGTRLLVL.

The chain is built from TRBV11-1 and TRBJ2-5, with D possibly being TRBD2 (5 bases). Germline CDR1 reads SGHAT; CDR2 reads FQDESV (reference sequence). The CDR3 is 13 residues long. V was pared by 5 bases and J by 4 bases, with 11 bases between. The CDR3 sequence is CASSERRRETQYF. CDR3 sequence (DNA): TGTGCCAGCAGCGAGCGGCGCCGAGAGACCCAGTACTTC.

Here the CDR3 reads CAISESWDRGNTEAFF. In DNA, the CDR3 is TGTGCCATCAGTGAGTCTTGGGACAGGGGAAACACTGAAGCTTTCTTT. This rearrangement joins TRBV10-3 to TRBJ1-1, with 10 bases that match TRBD1. Trimming removed 0 bases from V and 2 bases from J; junction bases left unmatched: 3. The CDR3 has 16 residues. In germline, CDR1 is ENHRY, CDR2 SYGVKD.

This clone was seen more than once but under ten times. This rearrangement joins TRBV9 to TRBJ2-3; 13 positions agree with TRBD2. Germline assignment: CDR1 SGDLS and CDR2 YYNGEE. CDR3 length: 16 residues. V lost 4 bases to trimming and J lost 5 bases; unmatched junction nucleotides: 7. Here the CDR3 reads CASSPGTSGVGDTQYF. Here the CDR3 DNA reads TGTGCCAGCAGCCCAGGGACTAGCGGGGTCGGAGATACGCAGTATTTT. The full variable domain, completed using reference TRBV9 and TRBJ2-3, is DSGVTQTPKHLITATGQRVTLRCSPRSGDLSVYWYQQSLDQGLQFLIQYYNGEERAKGNILERFSAQQFPDLHSELNLSSLELGDSALYFCASSPGTSGVGDTQYFGPGTRLTVL.

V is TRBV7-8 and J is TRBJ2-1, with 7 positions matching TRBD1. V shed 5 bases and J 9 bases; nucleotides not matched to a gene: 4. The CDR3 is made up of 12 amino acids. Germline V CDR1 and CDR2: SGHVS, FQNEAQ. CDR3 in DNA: TGTGCCAGCAGCCAAGGGGGCTTTGAGCAGTTCTTC. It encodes CASSQGGFEQFF.

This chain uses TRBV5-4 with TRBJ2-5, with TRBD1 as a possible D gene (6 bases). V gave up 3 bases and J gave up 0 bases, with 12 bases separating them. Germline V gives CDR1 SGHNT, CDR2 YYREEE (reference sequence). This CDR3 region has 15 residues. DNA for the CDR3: TGTGCCAGCAGCTCTCTGGGGGCGTACCAAGAGACCCAGTACTTC. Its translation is CASSSLGAYQETQYF.

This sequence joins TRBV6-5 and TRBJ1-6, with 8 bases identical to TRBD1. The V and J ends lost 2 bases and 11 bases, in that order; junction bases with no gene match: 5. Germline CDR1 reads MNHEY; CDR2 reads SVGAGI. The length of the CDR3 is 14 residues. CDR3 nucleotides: TGTGCCAGCAGTTACCAGGACAGGGTGACACCCCTCCACTTT. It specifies CASSYQDRVTPLHF.

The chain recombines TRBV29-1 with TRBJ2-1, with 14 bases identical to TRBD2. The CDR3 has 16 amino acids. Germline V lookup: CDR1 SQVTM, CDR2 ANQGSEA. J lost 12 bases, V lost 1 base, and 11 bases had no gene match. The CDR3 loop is CSVEGGLAGEEGRQFF. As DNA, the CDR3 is TGCAGCGTTGAAGGGGGACTAGCGGGAGAAGAGGGACGGCAGTTCTTC.

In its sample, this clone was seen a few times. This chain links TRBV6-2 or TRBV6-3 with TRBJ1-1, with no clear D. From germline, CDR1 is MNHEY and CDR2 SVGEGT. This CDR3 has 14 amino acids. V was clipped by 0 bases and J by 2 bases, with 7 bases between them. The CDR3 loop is CASSYSQINTEAFF. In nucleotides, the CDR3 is TGTGCCAGCAGTTACTCTCAGATCAACACTGAAGCTTTCTTT.

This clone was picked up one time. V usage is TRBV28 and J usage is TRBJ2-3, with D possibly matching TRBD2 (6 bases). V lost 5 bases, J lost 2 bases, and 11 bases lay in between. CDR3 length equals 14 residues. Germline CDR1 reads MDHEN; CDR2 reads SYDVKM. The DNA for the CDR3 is TGTGCCAGCAGTCGAGCGGGTATCACAGATACGCAGTATTTT. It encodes CASSRAGITDTQYF. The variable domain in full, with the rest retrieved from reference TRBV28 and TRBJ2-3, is DVKVTQSSRYLVKRTGEKVFLECVQDMDHENMFWYRQDPGLGLRLIYFSYDVKMKEKGDIPEGYSVSREKKERFSLILESASTNQTSMYLCASSRAGITDTQYFGPGTRLTVL.

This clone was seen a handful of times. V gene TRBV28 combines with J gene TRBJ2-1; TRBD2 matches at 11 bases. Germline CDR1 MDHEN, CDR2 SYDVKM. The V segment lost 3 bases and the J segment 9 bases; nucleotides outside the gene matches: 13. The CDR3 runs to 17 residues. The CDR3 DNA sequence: TGTGCCAGCAGTTTGTCGGGACTAGCGGTAATTCGGGGTGAGCAGTTCTTC. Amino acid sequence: CASSLSGLAVIRGEQFF. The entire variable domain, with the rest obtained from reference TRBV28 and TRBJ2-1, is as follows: DVKVTQSSRYLVKRTGEKVFLECVQDMDHENMFWYRQDPGLGLRLIYFSYDVKMKEKGDIPEGYSVSREKKERFSLILESASTNQTSMYLCASSLSGLAVIRGEQFFGPGTRLTVL.

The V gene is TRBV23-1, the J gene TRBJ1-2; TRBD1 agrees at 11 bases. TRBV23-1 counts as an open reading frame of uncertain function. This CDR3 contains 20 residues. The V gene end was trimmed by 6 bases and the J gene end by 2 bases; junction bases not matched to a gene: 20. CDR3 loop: CASRPILRDRGKPNNYGYTF. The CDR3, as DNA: TGCGCCAGCAGGCCGATCCTTCGGGACAGGGGGAAACCCAACAACTATGGCTACACCTTC.

This CDR3 is CASSLGGGRTTTDTQYF. In DNA form, the CDR3 reads TGTGCCAGCAGTTTAGGGGGAGGAAGAACAACCACAGATACGCAGTATTTT. The chain joins TRBV28 to TRBJ2-3; maybe TRBD2 (6 bases). Germline-derived CDR1 and CDR2 are MDHEN and SYDVKM. The CDR3 sequence is 17 residues long. V was cut by 2 bases and J by 2 bases, with 17 bases left in between. Supplemented by reference TRBV28 and TRBJ2-3, the full variable domain reads DVKVTQSSRYLVKRTGEKVFLECVQDMDHENMFWYRQDPGLGLRLIYFSYDVKMKEKGDIPEGYSVSREKKERFSLILESASTNQTSMYLCASSLGGGRTTTDTQYFGPGTRLTVL.

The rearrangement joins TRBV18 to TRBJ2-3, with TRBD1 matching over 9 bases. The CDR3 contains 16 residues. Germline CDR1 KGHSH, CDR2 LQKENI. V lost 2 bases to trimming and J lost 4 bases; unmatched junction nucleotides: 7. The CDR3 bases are TGTGCCAGCTCACCAAGGGACAGGGTGAGAGCAGATACGCAGTATTTT. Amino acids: CASSPRDRVRADTQYF. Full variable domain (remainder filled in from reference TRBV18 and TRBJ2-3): NAGVMQNPRHLVRRRGQEARLRCSPMKGHSHVYWYRQLPEEGLKFMVYLQKENIIDESGMPKERFSAEFPKEGPSILRIQQVVRGDSAAYFCASSPRDRVRADTQYFGPGTRLTVL.

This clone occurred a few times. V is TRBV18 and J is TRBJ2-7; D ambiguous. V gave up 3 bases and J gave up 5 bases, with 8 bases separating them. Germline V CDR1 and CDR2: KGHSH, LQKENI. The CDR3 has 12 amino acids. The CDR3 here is CASSPGRDEQYF. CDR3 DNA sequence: TGTGCCAGCTCACCTGGCCGGGACGAGCAGTACTTC.

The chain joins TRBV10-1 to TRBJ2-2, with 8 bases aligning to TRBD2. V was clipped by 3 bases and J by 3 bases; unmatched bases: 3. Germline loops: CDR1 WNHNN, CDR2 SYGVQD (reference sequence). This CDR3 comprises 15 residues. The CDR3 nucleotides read TGCGCCAGCAGTGAAAGCGGGAGAGACACCGGGGAGCTGTTTTTT. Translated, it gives CASSESGRDTGELFF.

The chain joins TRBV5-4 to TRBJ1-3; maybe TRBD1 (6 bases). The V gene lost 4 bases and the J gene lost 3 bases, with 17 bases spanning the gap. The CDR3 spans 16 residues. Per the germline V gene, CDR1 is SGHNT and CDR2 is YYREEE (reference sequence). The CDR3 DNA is TGTGCCAGCAGCACCGGGGGGCCCCACGGTGGAAACACCATATATTTT. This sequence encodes CASSTGGPHGGNTIYF.

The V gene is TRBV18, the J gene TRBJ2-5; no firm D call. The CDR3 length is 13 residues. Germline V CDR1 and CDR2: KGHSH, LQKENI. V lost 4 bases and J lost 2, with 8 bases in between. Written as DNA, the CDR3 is TGTGCCAGCTCACTGGGCCATCAAGAGACCCAGTACTTC. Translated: CASSLGHQETQYF. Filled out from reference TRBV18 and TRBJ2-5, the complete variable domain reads NAGVMQNPRHLVRRRGQEARLRCSPMKGHSHVYWYRQLPEEGLKFMVYLQKENIIDESGMPKERFSAEFPKEGPSILRIQQVVRGDSAAYFCASSLGHQETQYFGPGTRLLVL.

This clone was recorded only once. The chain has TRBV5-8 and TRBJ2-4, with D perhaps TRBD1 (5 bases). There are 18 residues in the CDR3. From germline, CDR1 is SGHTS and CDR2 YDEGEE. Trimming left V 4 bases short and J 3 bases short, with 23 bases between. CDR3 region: CASSRYSGLDTFKNIQYF. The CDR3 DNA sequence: TGTGCCAGCAGCCGGTACTCAGGGTTGGATACTTTCAAAAACATTCAGTACTTC.

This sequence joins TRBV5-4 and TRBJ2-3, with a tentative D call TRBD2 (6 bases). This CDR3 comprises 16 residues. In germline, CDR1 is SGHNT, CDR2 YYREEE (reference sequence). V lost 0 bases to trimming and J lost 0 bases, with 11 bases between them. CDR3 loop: CASSLVRDSSTDTQYF. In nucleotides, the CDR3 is TGTGCCAGCAGCTTGGTTCGGGACTCTAGCACAGATACGCAGTATTTT.

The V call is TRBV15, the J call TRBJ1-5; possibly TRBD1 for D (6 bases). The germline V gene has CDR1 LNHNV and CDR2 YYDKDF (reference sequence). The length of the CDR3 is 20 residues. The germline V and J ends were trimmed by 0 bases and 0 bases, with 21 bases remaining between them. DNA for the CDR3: TGTGCCACCAGCAGAGACTCTGAGGTACTGGGGACATATAGCAATCAGCCCCAGCATTTT. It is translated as CATSRDSEVLGTYSNQPQHF. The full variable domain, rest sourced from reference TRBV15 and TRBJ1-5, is DAMVIQNPRYQVTQFGKPVTLSCSQTLNHNVMYWYQQKSSQAPKLLFHYYDKDFNNEADTPDNFQSRRPNTSFCFLDIRSPGLGDTAMYLCATSRDSEVLGTYSNQPQHFGDGTRLSIL.

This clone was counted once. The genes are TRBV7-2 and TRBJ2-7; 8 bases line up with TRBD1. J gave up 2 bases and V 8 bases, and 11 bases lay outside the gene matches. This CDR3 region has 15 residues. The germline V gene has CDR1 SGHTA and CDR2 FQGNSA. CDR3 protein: CASARGPGATYEQYF. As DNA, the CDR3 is TGTGCCAGCGCCAGGGGGCCAGGGGCAACCTACGAGCAGTACTTC.

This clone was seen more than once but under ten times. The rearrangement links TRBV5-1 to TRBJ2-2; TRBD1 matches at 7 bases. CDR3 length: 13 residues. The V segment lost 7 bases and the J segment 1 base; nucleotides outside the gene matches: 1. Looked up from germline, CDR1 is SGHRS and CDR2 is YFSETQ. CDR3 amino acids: CASGQENTGELFF. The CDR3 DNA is TGCGCCAGCGGACAGGAGAACACCGGGGAGCTGTTTTTT. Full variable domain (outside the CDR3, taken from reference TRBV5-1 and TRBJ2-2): KAGVTQTPRYLIKTRGQQVTLSCSPISGHRSVSWYQQTPGQGLQFLFEYFSETQRNKGNFPGRFSGRQFSNSRSEMNVSTLELGDSALYLCASGQENTGELFFGEGSRLTVL.

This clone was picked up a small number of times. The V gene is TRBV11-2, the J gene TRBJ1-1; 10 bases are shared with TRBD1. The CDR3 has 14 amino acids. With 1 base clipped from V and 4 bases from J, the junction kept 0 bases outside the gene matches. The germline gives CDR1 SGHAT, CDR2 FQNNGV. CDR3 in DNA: TGTGCCAGCAGCTTAGGACAGGGGGCCACTGAAGCTTTCTTT. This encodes CASSLGQGATEAFF.

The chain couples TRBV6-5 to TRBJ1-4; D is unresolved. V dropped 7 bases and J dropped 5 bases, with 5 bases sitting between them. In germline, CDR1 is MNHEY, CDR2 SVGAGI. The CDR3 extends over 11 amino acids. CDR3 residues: CASTQNEKLFF. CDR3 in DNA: TGTGCCAGCACCCAAAATGAAAAACTGTTTTTT.

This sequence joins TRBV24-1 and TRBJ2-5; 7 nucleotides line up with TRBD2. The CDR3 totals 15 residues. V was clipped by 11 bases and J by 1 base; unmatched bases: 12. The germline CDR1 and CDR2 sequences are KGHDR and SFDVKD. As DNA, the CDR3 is TGTGCCATCGGCACTGGCGGGGGAAGCCAAGAGACCCAGTACTTC. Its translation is CAIGTGGGSQETQYF.

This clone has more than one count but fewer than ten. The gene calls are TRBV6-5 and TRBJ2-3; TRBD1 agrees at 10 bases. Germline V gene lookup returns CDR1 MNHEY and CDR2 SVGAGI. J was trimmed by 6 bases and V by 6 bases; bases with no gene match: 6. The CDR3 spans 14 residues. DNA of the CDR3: TGTGCCAGCAGCGCGACAGGGGGCGGGGATACGCAGTATTTT. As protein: CASSATGGGDTQYF.

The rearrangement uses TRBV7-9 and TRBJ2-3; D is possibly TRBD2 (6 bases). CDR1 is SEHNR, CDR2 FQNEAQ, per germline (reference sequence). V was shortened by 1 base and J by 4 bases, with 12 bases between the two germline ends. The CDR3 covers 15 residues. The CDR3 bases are TGTGCCAGCAGCTTAGGGAGCGGAGGGGCAGATACGCAGTATTTT. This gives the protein CASSLGSGGADTQYF.

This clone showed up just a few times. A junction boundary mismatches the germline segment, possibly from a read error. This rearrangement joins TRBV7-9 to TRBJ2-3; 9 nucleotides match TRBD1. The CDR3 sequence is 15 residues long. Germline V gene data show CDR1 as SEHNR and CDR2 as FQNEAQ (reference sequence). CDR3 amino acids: CASSLGTGPFDTQYF. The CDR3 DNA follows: TGTGCCAGCAGTTTAGGGACAGGGCCGTTTGATACGCAGTATTTT.

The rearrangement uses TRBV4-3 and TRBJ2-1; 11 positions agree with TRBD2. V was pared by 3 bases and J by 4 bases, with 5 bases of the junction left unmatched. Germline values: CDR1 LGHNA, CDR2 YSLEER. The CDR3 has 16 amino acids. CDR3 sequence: CASSQGLAENYNEQFF. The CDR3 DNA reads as TGCGCCAGCAGCCAGGGACTAGCGGAAAATTACAATGAGCAGTTCTTC.

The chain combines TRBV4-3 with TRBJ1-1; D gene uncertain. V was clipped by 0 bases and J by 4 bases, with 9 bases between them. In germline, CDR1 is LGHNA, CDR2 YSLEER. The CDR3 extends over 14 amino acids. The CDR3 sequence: CASSQDRLATEAFF. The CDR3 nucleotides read TGCGCCAGCAGCCAAGACCGTTTGGCCACTGAAGCTTTCTTT.